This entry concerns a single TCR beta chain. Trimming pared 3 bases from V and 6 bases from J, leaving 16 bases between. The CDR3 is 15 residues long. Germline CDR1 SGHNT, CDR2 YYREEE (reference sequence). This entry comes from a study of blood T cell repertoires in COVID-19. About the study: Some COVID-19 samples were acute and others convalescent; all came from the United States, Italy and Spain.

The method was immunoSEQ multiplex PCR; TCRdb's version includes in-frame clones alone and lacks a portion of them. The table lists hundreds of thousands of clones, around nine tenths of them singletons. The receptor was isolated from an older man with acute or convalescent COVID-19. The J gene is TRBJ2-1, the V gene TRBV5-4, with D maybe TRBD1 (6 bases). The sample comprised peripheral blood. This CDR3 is CASSYRQVSVNEQFF. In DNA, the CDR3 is TGTGCCAGCAGCTATAGACAGGTATCGGTCAATGAGCAGTTCTTC.